This passage covers 22 T cell receptor beta chains from one sample sequenced in a study of blood T cell repertoires in COVID-19. This table comes from immunoSEQ multiplex PCR, and its TCRdb copy is limited to in-frame clones, with some not included. Among some 21,000 clones, 90% were seen once, and the ten largest hold 15% to 20%. What was sequenced was peripheral blood. The receptor source for this set is a human donor in a cohort sampled during active COVID-19.

The gene calls are TRBV13 and TRBJ2-7, with TRBD2 matching 10 bases. V trimming: 1 base; J trimming: 6 bases; junction bases outside the gene matches: 6. The germline CDR1 and CDR2 sequences are PRHDT and FYEKMQ (reference sequence). The CDR3 has 15 amino acids. CDR3 residues: CASSLAGAGGAEQYF. In DNA, the CDR3 is TGTGCCAGCAGCTTAGCGGGAGCGGGGGGGGCCGAGCAGTACTTC.

The chain has TRBV14 and TRBJ2-3; 13 positions agree with TRBD2. The CDR3 totals 16 residues. The V segment lost 3 bases and the J segment 5 bases; nucleotides outside the gene matches: 5. Germline loops: CDR1 SGHDN, CDR2 FVKESK. The CDR3 spells CASSQFRTSGGDTQYF. As DNA, the CDR3 is TGTGCCAGCAGCCAGTTCCGGACTAGCGGGGGAGATACGCAGTATTTT.

V and J are TRBV3-1 (or the pseudogene TRBV3-2) and TRBJ1-2; the D is unclear. Trimming pared 5 bases from V and 4 bases from J, leaving 17 bases between. Germline CDR1 and CDR2: LGHDT and YNNKEL (reference sequence). This CDR3 comprises 15 residues. The CDR3 nucleotides are TGTGCCAGCAGCGAAACATTCCAGTCCCGCTATGGCTACACCTTC. This encodes CASSETFQSRYGYTF.

This clone is a singleton in its sample. The chain links TRBV6-5 to TRBJ2-7, with a tentative D call TRBD1 (6 bases). The V and J ends lost 0 bases and 3 bases respectively, with 12 bases between them. CDR1 and CDR2 from the germline V gene are MNHEY and SVGAGI. The CDR3 is made up of 15 amino acids. In nucleotides, the CDR3 is TGTGCCAGCAGTTACTCATGGACAGACCACTACGAGCAGTACTTC. It is translated as CASSYSWTDHYEQYF.

This chain joins TRBV4-2 and TRBJ2-3; D unresolved. Trimming removed 0 bases from V and 0 bases from J, with 7 bases in between. The CDR3 contains 15 residues. Germline V CDR1 and CDR2: LGHNA, YNFKEQ. CDR3 sequence reads: CASSQDRFSTDTQYF. The CDR3 coding sequence is TGTGCCAGCAGCCAAGATCGGTTCAGCACAGATACGCAGTATTTT.

The chain recombines TRBV18 with TRBJ1-4; perhaps TRBD1 as D (5 bases). V lost 1 base and J 4 bases, leaving 22 bases between the germline ends. The CDR3 covers 19 residues. Per the germline V gene, CDR1 is KGHSH and CDR2 is LQKENI. The CDR3: CASSPQLPGLQNGNEKLFF. The DNA for the CDR3 is TGTGCCAGCTCACCACAACTACCGGGACTCCAAAACGGTAATGAAAAACTGTTTTTT.

The J gene is TRBJ2-5, the V gene TRBV15; 11 bases agree with TRBD2. Germline V gene sequence: CDR1 LNHNV, CDR2 YYDKDF (reference sequence). Trimming removed 0 bases from V and 4 bases from J; junction bases left unmatched: 1. This CDR3 comprises 15 residues. CDR3 sequence (DNA): TGTGCCACCAGCAGAGACCTAGCGGGGGGAGAGACCCAGTACTTC. The encoded protein is CATSRDLAGGETQYF.

The gene calls are TRBV12-5 and TRBJ1-1; 7 bases align to TRBD1. V dropped 5 bases and J dropped 0; count of bases not matched to a gene: 6. The germline gives CDR1 LGHNT, CDR2 FRNRAP. The CDR3 sequence is 15 residues long. The DNA of the CDR3 is TGTGCTAGTGGTCCAGGCGACAGGGTGAACACTGAAGCTTTCTTT. It encodes CASGPGDRVNTEAFF.

This chain joins TRBV6-4 and TRBJ2-7; D is possibly TRBD1 (6 bases). The germline gives CDR1 MRHNA, CDR2 SNTAGT. The CDR3 totals 14 residues. V lost 3 bases to trimming and J lost 2 bases, with 11 bases between them. The DNA for the CDR3 is TGTGCCAGCAGTGAAGGCCCAGGGGCCTACGAGCAGTACTTC. Amino acids: CASSEGPGAYEQYF.

The CDR3 nucleotides are TGTGCCAGCAGCCCCGGGTCAGGGTTCACTGAAGCTTTCTTT. It translates to CASSPGSGFTEAFF. The rearrangement links TRBV5-4 to TRBJ1-1, with D maybe TRBD1 (5 bases). Germline CDR1 and CDR2: SGHNT and YYREEE (reference sequence). This CDR3 is built from 14 residues. Trimming stripped 4 bases from V and 4 bases from J, with 14 bases between.

Only a few counts were recorded for this clone. The V gene is TRBV6-5, the J gene TRBJ1-5; D is perhaps TRBD1 (6 bases). Germline V gene data show CDR1 as MNHEY and CDR2 as SVGAGI. Trimming left V 11 bases short and J 0 bases short, with 14 bases between. CDR3 size: 14 residues. The CDR3 bases are TGTGCCTCAAGGGGGGGATCTAGCAATCAGCCCCAGCATTTT. Amino acids: CASRGGSSNQPQHF.

The genes are TRBV5-1 and TRBJ1-1, with D maybe TRBD1 (5 bases). The germline CDR1 and CDR2 sequences are SGHRS and YFSETQ. Trimming stripped 4 bases from V and 11 bases from J, with 18 bases between. The CDR3 is 13 residues long. CDR3 DNA: TGCGCCAGCAGCGATGACAGTACGAATAGGGCTTTCTTT. Translation gives CASSDDSTNRAFF.

V gene TRBV7-9 combines with J gene TRBJ2-3; TRBD1 is a possible D gene (6 bases). Between the trimmed V and J ends, which lost 5 bases and 2 bases, there was a span of 14 bases. The CDR3 length is 15 residues. Germline-derived CDR1 and CDR2 are SEHNR and FQNEAQ (reference sequence). The CDR3 DNA follows: TGTGCCAGCAGCCAAAGCCAGGGGAACACAGATACGCAGTATTTT. Amino acids: CASSQSQGNTDTQYF.

Remarks on this clone: Other DNA sequences in the sample encode the same CDR3. The V and J genes are TRBV3-1 (or the pseudogene TRBV3-2) and TRBJ2-3, with 7 positions matching TRBD2. CDR3 length equals 15 residues. CDR1 LGHDT and CDR2 YNNKEL come from the germline V gene (reference sequence). V shed 2 bases and J 1 base; nucleotides not matched to a gene: 3. The CDR3: CASSQRAGGTDTQYF. The CDR3, as DNA: TGTGCCAGCAGCCAAAGGGCGGGGGGCACAGATACGCAGTATTTT.

This chain connects TRBV7-9 to TRBJ2-2; tentatively, D is TRBD1 (6 bases). Germline values: CDR1 SEHNR, CDR2 FQNEAQ (reference sequence). Trimming shortened V by 5 bases and J by 1 base, and 11 bases separated the two germline ends. This CDR3 region has 15 residues. The CDR3 region is CASSPGQMNTGELFF. Written as DNA, the CDR3 is TGTGCCAGCAGCCCTGGACAGATGAACACCGGGGAGCTGTTTTTT.

The rearrangement joins TRBV10-3 to TRBJ2-5; D is perhaps TRBD2 (5 bases). The V gene's germline CDR1 is ENHRY and CDR2 SYGVKD. The germline V and J ends were trimmed by 11 bases and 1 base, with 20 bases remaining between them. The CDR3 runs to 15 residues. The CDR3 region is CAARGDRGLQETQYF. The CDR3, as DNA: TGTGCCGCCAGAGGCGACCGAGGACTCCAAGAGACCCAGTACTTC.

The rearrangement uses TRBV3-1 (or the pseudogene TRBV3-2) and TRBJ1-1, with a weak D call TRBD1 (5 bases). The CDR3 sequence is 14 residues long. The V end was cut by 2 bases, the J end by 1 base, with 8 bases between. Per the germline V gene, CDR1 is LGHDT and CDR2 is YNNKEL (reference sequence). The CDR3 here is CASSQYDRNTEAFF. The CDR3 DNA reads TGTGCCAGCAGCCAATACGACAGGAACACTGAAGCTTTCTTT.

This chain uses TRBV5-1 with TRBJ2-1; a weak D match, TRBD2 (6 bases). Trimming shortened V by 4 bases and J by 10 bases, and 18 bases separated the two germline ends. The germline gives CDR1 SGHRS, CDR2 YFSETQ. CDR3 size: 14 residues. CDR3 nucleotide sequence: TGCGCCAGCAGCCCTACTAGCTCGAGTCGAGAGCAGTTCTTC. It specifies CASSPTSSSREQFF.

This clone was counted a few times. The J gene is TRBJ2-2, the V gene TRBV30; D might be TRBD2 (5 bases). The CDR3 runs 15 residues. V lost 0 bases and J 5 bases, leaving 13 bases between the germline ends. The germline V gene encodes CDR1 GTSNPN and CDR2 SVGIG (reference sequence). CDR3 sequence reads: CAWSVVGSGTGELFF. For the CDR3, the DNA is TGTGCCTGGAGTGTAGTGGGGAGTGGGACCGGGGAGCTGTTTTTT.

CDR3 in amino acids: CASSQVSLVTGELFF. CDR3 nucleotide sequence: TGCGCCAGCAGCCAAGTATCCCTAGTCACCGGGGAGCTGTTTTTT. The chain is built from TRBV4-1 and TRBJ2-2; unclear D gene. Germline assignment: CDR1 MGHRA and CDR2 YSYEKL. The CDR3 covers 15 residues. V lost 1 base and J 4 bases, leaving 10 bases between the germline ends.

The V and J genes are TRBV3-1 (or the pseudogene TRBV3-2) and TRBJ1-3; no clear D. Trimming removed 1 base at V and 2 bases at J, with 6 bases between. The CDR3 is 14 residues long. Germline V CDR1 and CDR2: LGHDT, YNNKEL (reference sequence). The CDR3 region is CASSQATTGNTIYF. In nucleotides, the CDR3 is TGTGCCAGCAGCCAAGCAACAACTGGAAACACCATATATTTT.

V and J are TRBV5-5 and TRBJ2-5; no reliable D call. The CDR3 runs to 14 residues. Looked up from germline, CDR1 is SGHKS and CDR2 is YYEKEE (reference sequence). The ends were cut back, 6 bases at V and 2 bases at J, with 14 bases in the middle. CDR3 sequence (DNA): TGTGCCAGCATCGTTGCGGTGGGTCAAGAGACCCAGTACTTC. Translation: CASIVAVGQETQYF.